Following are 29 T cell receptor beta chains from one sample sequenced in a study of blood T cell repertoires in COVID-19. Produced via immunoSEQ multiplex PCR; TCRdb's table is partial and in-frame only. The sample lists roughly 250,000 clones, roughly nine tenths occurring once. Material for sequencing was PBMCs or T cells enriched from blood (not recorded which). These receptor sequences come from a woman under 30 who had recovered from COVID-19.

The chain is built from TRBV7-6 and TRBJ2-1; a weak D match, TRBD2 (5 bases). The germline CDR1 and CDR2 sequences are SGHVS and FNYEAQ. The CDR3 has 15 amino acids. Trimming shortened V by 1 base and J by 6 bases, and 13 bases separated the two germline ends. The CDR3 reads CASSLVTKPSNEQFF. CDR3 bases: TGTGCCAGCAGCTTAGTGACTAAACCCTCCAATGAGCAGTTCTTC.

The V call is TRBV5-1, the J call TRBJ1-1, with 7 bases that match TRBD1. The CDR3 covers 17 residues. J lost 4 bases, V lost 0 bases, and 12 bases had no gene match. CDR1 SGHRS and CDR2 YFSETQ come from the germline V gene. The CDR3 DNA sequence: TGCGCCAGCAGCTTGGAAGGTCAGGGGGTTTTAGGCACTGAAGCTTTCTTT. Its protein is CASSLEGQGVLGTEAFF. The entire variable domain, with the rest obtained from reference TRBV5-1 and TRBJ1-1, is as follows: KAGVTQTPRYLIKTRGQQVTLSCSPISGHRSVSWYQQTPGQGLQFLFEYFSETQRNKGNFPGRFSGRQFSNSRSEMNVSTLELGDSALYLCASSLEGQGVLGTEAFFGQGTRLTVV.

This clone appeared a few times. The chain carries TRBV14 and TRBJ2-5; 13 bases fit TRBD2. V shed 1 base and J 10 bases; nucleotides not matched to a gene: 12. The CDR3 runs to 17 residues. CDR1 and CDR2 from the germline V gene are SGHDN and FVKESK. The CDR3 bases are TGTGCCAGCAGCCAAGGACTAGCGGGGGGTCCCGAAGATGTCCAGTACTTC. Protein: CASSQGLAGGPEDVQYF.

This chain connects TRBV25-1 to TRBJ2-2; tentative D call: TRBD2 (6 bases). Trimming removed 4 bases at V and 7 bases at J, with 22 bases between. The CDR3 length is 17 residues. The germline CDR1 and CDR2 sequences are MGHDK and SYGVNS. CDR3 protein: CASSAIGAGTSLGELFF. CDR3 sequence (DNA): TGTGCCAGCAGTGCAATCGGGGCGGGAACAAGCCTCGGGGAGCTGTTTTTT.

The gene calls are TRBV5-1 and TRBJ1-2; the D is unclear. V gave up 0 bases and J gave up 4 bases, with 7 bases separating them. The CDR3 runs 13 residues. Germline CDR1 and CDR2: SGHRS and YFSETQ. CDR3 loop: CASSLDTFYGYTF. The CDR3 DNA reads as TGCGCCAGCAGCTTGGACACATTCTATGGCTACACCTTC. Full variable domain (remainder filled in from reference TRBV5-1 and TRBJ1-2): KAGVTQTPRYLIKTRGQQVTLSCSPISGHRSVSWYQQTPGQGLQFLFEYFSETQRNKGNFPGRFSGRQFSNSRSEMNVSTLELGDSALYLCASSLDTFYGYTFGSGTRLTVV.

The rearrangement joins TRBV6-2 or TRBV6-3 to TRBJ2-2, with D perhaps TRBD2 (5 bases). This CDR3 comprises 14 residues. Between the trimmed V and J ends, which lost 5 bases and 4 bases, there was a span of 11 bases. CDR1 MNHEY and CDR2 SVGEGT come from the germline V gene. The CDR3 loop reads CASSQSGLTGELFF. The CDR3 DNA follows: TGTGCCAGCAGTCAAAGCGGACTCACCGGGGAGCTGTTTTTT.

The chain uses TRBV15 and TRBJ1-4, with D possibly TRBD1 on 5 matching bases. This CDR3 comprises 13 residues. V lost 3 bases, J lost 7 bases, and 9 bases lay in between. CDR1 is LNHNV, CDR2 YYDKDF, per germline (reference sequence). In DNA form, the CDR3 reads TGTGCCACCAGCAGTTCCGGGGGTGAAAAACTGTTTTTT. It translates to CATSSSGGEKLFF.

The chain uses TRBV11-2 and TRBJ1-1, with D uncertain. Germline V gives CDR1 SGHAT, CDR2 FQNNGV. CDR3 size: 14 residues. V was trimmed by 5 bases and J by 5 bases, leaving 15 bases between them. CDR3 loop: CASSPLARFTEAFF. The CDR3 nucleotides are TGTGCCAGCAGCCCCTTAGCTCGTTTTACTGAAGCTTTCTTT.

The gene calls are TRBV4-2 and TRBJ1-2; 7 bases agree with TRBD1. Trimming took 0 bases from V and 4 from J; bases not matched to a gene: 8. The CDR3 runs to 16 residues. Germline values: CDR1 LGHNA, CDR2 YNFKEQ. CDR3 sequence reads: CASSQERAGGGYGYTF. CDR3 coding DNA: TGTGCCAGCAGCCAAGAAAGGGCAGGGGGAGGCTATGGCTACACCTTC.

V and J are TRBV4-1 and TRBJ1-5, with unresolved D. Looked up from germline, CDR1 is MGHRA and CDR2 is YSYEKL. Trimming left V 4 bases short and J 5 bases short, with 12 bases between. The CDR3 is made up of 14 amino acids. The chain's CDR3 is CASSLQTNDQPQHF. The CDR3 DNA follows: TGCGCCAGCAGCCTCCAAACTAACGATCAGCCCCAGCATTTT.

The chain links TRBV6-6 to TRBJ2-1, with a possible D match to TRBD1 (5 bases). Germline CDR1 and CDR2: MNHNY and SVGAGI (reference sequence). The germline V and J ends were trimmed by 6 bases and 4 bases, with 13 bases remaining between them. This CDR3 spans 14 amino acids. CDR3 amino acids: CASSLEGAYNEQFF. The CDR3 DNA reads TGTGCCAGCAGCCTGGAAGGGGCTTACAATGAGCAGTTCTTC.

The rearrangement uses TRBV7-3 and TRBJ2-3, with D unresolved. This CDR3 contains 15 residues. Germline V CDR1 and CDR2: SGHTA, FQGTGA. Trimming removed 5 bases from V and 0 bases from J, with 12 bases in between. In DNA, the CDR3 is TGTGCCAGCAGCCTTACTTTATCTAGCACAGATACGCAGTATTTT. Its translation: CASSLTLSSTDTQYF.

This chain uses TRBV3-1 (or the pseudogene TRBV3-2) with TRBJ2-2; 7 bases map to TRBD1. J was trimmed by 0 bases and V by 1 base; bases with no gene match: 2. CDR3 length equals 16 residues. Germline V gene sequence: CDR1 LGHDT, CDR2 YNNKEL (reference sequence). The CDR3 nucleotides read TGTGCCAGCAGCCAAGCTCAGGGGGCGAACACCGGGGAGCTGTTTTTT. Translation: CASSQAQGANTGELFF.

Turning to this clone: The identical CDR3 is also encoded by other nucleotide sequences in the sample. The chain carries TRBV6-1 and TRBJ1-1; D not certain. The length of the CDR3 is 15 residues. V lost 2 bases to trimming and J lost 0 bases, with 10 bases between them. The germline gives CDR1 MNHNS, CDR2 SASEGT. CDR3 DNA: TGTGCCAGCAGTGAAAGGCAGGCTCTGAACACTGAAGCTTTCTTT. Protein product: CASSERQALNTEAFF.

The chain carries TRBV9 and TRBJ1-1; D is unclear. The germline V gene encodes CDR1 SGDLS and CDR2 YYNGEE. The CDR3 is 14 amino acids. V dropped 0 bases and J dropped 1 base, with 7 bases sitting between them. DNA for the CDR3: TGTGCCAGCAGCGTAGTGTCAGGGAACACTGAAGCTTTCTTT. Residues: CASSVVSGNTEAFF.

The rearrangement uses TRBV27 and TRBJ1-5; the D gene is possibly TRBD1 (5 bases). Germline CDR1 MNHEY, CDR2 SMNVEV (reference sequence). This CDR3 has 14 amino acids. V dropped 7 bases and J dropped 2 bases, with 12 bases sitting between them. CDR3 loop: CASKAGRGNQPQHF. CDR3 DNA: TGTGCCAGCAAGGCAGGGAGGGGCAATCAGCCCCAGCATTTT.

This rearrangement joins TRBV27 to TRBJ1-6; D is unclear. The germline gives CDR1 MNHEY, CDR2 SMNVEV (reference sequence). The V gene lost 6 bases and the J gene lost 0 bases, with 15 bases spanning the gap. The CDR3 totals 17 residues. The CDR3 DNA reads TGTGCCAGCAGGGTCCTCGGAGGTAGCTCCTATAATTCACCCCTCCACTTT. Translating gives CASRVLGGSSYNSPLHF.

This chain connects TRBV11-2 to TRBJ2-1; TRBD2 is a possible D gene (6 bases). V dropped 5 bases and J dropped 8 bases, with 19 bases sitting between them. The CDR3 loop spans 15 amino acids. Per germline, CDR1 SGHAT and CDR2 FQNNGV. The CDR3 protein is CASSIRGGTRDEQFF. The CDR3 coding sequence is TGTGCCAGCAGCATACGTGGGGGGACTCGCGATGAGCAGTTCTTC. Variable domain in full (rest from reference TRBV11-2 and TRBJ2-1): EAGVAQSPRYKIIEKRQSVAFWCNPISGHATLYWYQQILGQGPKLLIQFQNNGVVDDSQLPKDRFSAERLKGVDSTLKIQPAKLEDSAVYLCASSIRGGTRDEQFFGPGTRLTVL.

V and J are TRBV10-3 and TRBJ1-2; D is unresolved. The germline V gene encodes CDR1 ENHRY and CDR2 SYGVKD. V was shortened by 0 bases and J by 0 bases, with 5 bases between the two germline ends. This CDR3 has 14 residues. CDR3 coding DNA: TGTGCCATCAGTGAGTCGGCTGCTAACTATGGCTACACCTTC. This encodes CAISESAANYGYTF.

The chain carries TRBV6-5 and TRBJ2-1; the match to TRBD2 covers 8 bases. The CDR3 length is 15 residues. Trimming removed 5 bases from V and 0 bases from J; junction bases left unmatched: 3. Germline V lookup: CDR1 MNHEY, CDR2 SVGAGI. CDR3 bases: TGTGCCAGCAGTAGCGGGGGTAGCTCCTACAATGAGCAGTTCTTC. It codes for CASSSGGSSYNEQFF.

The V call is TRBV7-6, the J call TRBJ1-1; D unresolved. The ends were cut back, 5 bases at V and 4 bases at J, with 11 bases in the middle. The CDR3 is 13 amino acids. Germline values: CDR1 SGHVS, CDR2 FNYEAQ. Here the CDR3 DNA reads TGTGCCAGCAGCCCAGACTCGAGCACTGAAGCTTTCTTT. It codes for CASSPDSSTEAFF.

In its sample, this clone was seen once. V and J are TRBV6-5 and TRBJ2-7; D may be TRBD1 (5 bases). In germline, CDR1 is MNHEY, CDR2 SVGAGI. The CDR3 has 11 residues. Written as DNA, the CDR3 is TGTGCTGCTGGGGCCAGCTACGAGCAGTACTTC. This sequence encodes CAAGASYEQYF.

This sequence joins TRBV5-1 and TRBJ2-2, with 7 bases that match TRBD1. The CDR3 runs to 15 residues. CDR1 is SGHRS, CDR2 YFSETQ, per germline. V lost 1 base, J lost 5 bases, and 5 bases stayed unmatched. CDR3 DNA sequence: TGCGCCAGCAGCTTGAAAGGGGGCGCAACCGGGGAGCTGTTTTTT. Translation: CASSLKGGATGELFF.

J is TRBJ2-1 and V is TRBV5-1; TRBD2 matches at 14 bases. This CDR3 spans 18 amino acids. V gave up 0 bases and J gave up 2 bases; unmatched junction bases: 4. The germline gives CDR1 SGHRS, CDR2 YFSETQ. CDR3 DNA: TGCGCCAGCAGCTTGGAGGGACTAGCGGGAGTGGCCTACAATGAGCAGTTCTTC. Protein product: CASSLEGLAGVAYNEQFF. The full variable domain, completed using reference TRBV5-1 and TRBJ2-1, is KAGVTQTPRYLIKTRGQQVTLSCSPISGHRSVSWYQQTPGQGLQFLFEYFSETQRNKGNFPGRFSGRQFSNSRSEMNVSTLELGDSALYLCASSLEGLAGVAYNEQFFGPGTRLTVL.

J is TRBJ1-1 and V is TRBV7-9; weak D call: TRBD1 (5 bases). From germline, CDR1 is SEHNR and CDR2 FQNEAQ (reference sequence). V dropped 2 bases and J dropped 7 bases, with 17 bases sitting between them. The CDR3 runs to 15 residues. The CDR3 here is CASSLTQGLTDEAFF. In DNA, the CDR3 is TGTGCCAGCAGCTTAACCCAGGGCCTGACGGATGAAGCTTTCTTT.

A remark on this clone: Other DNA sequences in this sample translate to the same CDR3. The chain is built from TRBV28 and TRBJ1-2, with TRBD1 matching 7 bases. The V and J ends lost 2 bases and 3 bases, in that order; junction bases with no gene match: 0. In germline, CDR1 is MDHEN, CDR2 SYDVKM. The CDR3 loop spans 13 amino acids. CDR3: CASSLGTDYGYTF. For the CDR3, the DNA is TGTGCCAGCAGTTTAGGGACAGACTATGGCTACACCTTC.

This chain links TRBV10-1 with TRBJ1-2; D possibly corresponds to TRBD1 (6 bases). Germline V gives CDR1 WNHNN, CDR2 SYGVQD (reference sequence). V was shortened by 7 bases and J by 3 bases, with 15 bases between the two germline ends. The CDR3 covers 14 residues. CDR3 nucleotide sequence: TGCGCCAGCAAACAGGTCCCAGGGGACTATGGCTACACCTTC. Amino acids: CASKQVPGDYGYTF.

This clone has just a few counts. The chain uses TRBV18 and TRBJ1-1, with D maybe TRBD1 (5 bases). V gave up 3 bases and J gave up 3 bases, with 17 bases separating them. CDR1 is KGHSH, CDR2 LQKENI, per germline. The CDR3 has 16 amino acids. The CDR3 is CASSPIGPRDDTEAFF. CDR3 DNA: TGTGCCAGCTCACCGATCGGTCCCAGGGATGACACTGAAGCTTTCTTT.

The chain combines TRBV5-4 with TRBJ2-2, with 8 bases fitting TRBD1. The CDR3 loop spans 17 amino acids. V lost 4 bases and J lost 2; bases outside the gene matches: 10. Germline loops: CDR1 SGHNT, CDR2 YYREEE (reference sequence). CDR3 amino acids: CASSPGRTGFNTGELFF. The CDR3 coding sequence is TGTGCCAGCAGCCCAGGCCGGACAGGGTTCAACACCGGGGAGCTGTTTTTT.